This TCR beta chain was profiled in a study of T cell repertoires in cytomegalovirus infection. Study-wide context: The authors used CMV epitopes that were HLA-C-restricted (recently identified) and HLA-B-restricted (well studied). Through public TCR beta signatures, both CMV infection and matching HLA type were indicated.

From the reads, TCRdb called clonotypes with MiXCR, one entry per CDR3 protein. The sample lists 300,000 to 400,000 distinct CDR3 sequences, approximately 32% occurring once. This clonotype has a handful of counts. Its antigen is still unknown. V was clipped by 7 bases and J by 4 bases; unmatched bases: 6. The CDR3 covers 13 residues. The germline CDR1 and CDR2 sequences are SGHVS and FQNEAQ. The sample was cultured PBMCs, taken from culture after CMV antigen stimulation. This receptor was obtained from a human donor in good health (CMV status not recorded). Some clones in this sample may be carry-over from other donors' samples. V usage is TRBV7-8 and J usage is TRBJ2-5; TRBD2 agrees at 7 bases. DNA of the CDR3: TGTGCCAGCACCAAACTAGCGCGAGAGACCCAGTACTTC. Translated: CASTKLARETQYF.